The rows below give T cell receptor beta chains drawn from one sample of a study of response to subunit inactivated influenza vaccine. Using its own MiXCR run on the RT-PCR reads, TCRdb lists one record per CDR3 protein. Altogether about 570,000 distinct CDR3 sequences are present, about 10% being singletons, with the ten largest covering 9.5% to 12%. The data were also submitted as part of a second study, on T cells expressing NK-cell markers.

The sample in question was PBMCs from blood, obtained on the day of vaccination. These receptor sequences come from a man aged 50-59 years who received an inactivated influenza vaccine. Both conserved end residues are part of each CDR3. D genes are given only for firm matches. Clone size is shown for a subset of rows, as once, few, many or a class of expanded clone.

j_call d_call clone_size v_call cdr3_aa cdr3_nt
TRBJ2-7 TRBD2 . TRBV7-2 CASSLQAGGLYEQYF TGTGCCAGCAGCTTACAAGCGGGAGGCCTCTACGAGCAGTACTTC
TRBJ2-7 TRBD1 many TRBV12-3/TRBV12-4 CASSSGRTGLTEQYF TGTGCCAGCAGTTCCGGCCGGACAGGGTTGACCGAGCAGTACTTC
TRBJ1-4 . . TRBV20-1 CSADQGSTNEKLFF TGCAGTGCGGACCAGGGGTCGACTAATGAAAAACTGTTTTTT
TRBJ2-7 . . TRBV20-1 CSARGDWPSYEQYF TGCAGTGCCAGGGGGGACTGGCCCTCCTACGAGCAGTACTTC
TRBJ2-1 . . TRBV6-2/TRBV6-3 CASSYRLVSYNEQFF TGTGCCAGCAGTTACCGTCTAGTATCGTACAATGAGCAGTTCTTC
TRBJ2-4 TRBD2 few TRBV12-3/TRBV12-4 CATRLAGENIQYF TGTGCCACCAGACTAGCGGGGGAAAACATTCAGTACTTC
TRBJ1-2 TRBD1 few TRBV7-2 CASSNDVGQGGGYTF TGTGCCAGCAGCAATGACGTAGGACAGGGCGGAGGCTACACCTTC
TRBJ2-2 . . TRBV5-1 CASSFGWHTGELFF TGCGCCAGCAGCTTTGGGTGGCACACCGGGGAGCTGTTTTTT
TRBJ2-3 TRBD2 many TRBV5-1 CASSPGGGAYTDTQYF TGCGCCAGCAGCCCAGGCGGGGGGGCATACACAGATACGCAGTATTTT
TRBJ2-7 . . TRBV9 CASSVSQLPTYEQYF TGTGCCAGCAGCGTATCTCAGCTACCTACCTACGAGCAGTACTTC
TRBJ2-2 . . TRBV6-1 CASTLDSQRGELFF TGTGCCAGCACCCTGGACAGCCAACGGGGGGAGCTGTTTTTT
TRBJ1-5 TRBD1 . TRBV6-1 CASSQGQGGHNQPQHF TGTGCCAGCAGCCAAGGACAGGGGGGACACAATCAGCCCCAGCATTTT
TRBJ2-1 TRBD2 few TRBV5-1 CASSLGGGPLYNEQFF TGCGCCAGCAGCTTGGGCGGGGGACCCCTCTACAATGAGCAGTTCTTC
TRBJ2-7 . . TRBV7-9 CASSARQVPSYEQYF TGTGCCAGCAGCGCGAGACAGGTCCCCTCCTACGAGCAGTACTTC
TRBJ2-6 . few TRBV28 CASSLRQYGANVLTF TGTGCCAGCAGTTTGAGACAGTATGGGGCCAACGTCCTGACTTTC
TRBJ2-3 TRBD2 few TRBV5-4 CASSKRLAGGPTDTQYF TGTGCCAGCAGCAAACGACTAGCTGGAGGGCCTACAGATACGCAGTATTTT
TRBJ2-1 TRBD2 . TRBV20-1 CSAAPGTSGYLHFF TGCAGTGCTGCACCCGGGACTAGCGGATACTTGCACTTCTTC
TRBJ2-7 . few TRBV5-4 CASSRTSRDISYEQYF TGTGCCAGCAGCCGTACCAGCAGAGACATCTCCTACGAGCAGTACTTC
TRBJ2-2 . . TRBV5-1 CASSLEIRVGTGELFF TGCGCCAGCAGCTTGGAAATTCGGGTTGGCACCGGGGAGCTGTTTTTT
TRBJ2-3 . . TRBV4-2 CASSPVGGDTQYF TGTGCCAGCAGCCCCGTGGGAGGCGATACGCAGTATTTT
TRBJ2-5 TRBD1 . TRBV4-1 CASSQDQGQGQETQYF TGCGCCAGCAGCCAAGATCAGGGACAGGGACAAGAGACCCAGTACTTC
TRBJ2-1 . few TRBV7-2 CASSPQLFNNEQFF TGTGCCAGCAGCCCCCAACTATTTAACAATGAGCAGTTCTTC
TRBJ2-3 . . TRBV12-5 CASGSQIRGHTDTQYF TGTGCTAGTGGTTCCCAGATCCGCGGCCACACAGATACGCAGTATTTT
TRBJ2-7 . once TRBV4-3 CASSQAPGPYEQYF TGCGCCAGCAGCCAAGCCCCGGGGCCCTACGAGCAGTACTTC
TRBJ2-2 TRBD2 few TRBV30 CAWSLAGTNTGELFF TGTGCCTGGAGTTTAGCGGGAACGAACACCGGGGAGCTGTTTTTT
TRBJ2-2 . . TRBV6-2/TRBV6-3 CASSVFWGTGELFF TGTGCCAGCAGTGTCTTTTGGGGCACCGGGGAGCTGTTTTTT
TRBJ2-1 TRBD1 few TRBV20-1 CSARDEPGGVGNEQFF TGCAGTGCTAGAGACGAGCCAGGGGGAGTTGGGAATGAGCAGTTCTTC
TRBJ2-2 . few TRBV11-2 CASSSGRVNTGELFF TGTGCCAGCAGCTCAGGACGCGTCAACACCGGGGAGCTGTTTTTT
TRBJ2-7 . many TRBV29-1 CSVGISASYEQYF TGCAGCGTTGGAATAAGTGCCTCCTACGAGCAGTACTTC
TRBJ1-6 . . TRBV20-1 CSARSDRNNSPLHF TGCAGTGCTAGAAGTGACAGAAATAATTCACCCCTCCACTTT
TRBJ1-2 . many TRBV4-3 CASSQDSGRDYGYTF TGCGCCAGCAGCCAAGATAGCGGCCGGGACTATGGCTACACCTTC
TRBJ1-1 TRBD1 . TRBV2 CASSEQGVSTEAFF TGTGCCAGCAGTGAACAGGGGGTGAGCACTGAAGCTTTCTTT
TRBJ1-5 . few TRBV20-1 CSARDEGLGNQPQHF TGCAGTGCTAGAGATGAGGGGTTGGGCAATCAGCCCCAGCATTTT
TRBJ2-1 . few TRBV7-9 CASSPPSDRRSYNEQFF TGTGCCAGCAGCCCACCGTCGGACCGTCGGTCCTACAATGAGCAGTTCTTC
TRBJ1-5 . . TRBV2 CASSGGRAQPQHF TGTGCCAGCAGTGGTGGCAGGGCTCAGCCCCAGCATTTT
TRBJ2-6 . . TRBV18 CASSPTSRGANVLTF TGTGCCAGCTCACCAACCTCTCGCGGGGCCAACGTCCTGACTTTC
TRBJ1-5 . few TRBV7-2 CASSLSHGSNQPQHF TGTGCCAGCAGCTTATCCCACGGTAGCAATCAGCCCCAGCATTTT